What follows are 28 T cell receptor beta chains derived from one specimen sequenced in a study of shared clonotypes between healthy human individuals. Assay: immunoSEQ multiplex PCR; the TCRdb copy retains only in-frame clones and omits some. This sample yields 550,000 to 600,000 clones, of which 70% to 80% are seen a single time; about 11% belongs to the top ten. Material: PBMCs. The receptors come from a woman aged 40 to 50 in good health. Some clones in this sample may be carry-over from other donors' samples.

The CDR3 sequence: CASNLQTDEKLFF. CDR3 DNA: TGTGCCAGCAATCTCCAAACGGATGAAAAACTGTTTTTT. The chain links TRBV28 to TRBJ1-4; D remains ambiguous. Trimming cost V 7 bases and J 6 bases, with 12 bases left between them. The CDR3 contains 13 residues. Germline values: CDR1 MDHEN, CDR2 SYDVKM.

This chain uses TRBV28 with TRBJ1-2; 7 bases fit TRBD1. The trim removed 3 bases at V and 0 bases at J, leaving 10 bases unmatched. CDR1 is MDHEN and CDR2 is SYDVKM in the germline V gene. The CDR3 consists of 17 residues. As DNA, the CDR3 is TGTGCCAGCAGTTTTTCCGGGACAGAGCCAACTAACTATGGCTACACCTTC. It yields the protein CASSFSGTEPTNYGYTF.

This chain links TRBV29-1 with TRBJ2-5; the match to TRBD1 covers 11 bases. With the DNA end fitting TRBJ2-7 better, the J assignment may be wrong. This CDR3 comprises 14 residues. The germline V gene encodes CDR1 SQVTM and CDR2 ANQGSEA. CDR3 DNA sequence: TGCAGCGTTGAAGGGGACAGGGGGATCTACGAGCAGTACTTC. As protein: CSVEGDRGIYEQYF.

The chain uses TRBV28 and TRBJ1-4; D gene unclear. With 6 bases removed from V and 0 bases from J, the gap between germline ends came to 11 bases. CDR1 and CDR2 (germline): MDHEN, SYDVKM. This CDR3 region has 15 residues. The CDR3 coding sequence is TGTGCCAGCAGACCTCGACCGGCAACTAATGAAAAACTGTTTTTT. It specifies CASRPRPATNEKLFF.

V gene TRBV11-2 combines with J gene TRBJ2-6, with 10 bases that match TRBD1. V trimming: 4 bases; J trimming: 3 bases; junction bases outside the gene matches: 9. The CDR3 totals 18 residues. Germline loops: CDR1 SGHAT, CDR2 FQNNGV. The CDR3 DNA sequence: TGTGCCAGCAGCTCCCGTCCCGGGACAGGGGTTGGGGCCAACGTCCTGACTTTC. Encoded protein: CASSSRPGTGVGANVLTF.

The genes are TRBV10-3 and TRBJ1-1; 8 bases map to TRBD1. CDR3 length equals 13 residues. J lost 7 bases, V lost 0 bases, and 1 base had no gene match. Germline V gene lookup returns CDR1 ENHRY and CDR2 SYGVKD. The CDR3 DNA reads TGTGCCATCAGTGAGTCACAGGGGGTTGAAGCTTTCTTT. Amino acids: CAISESQGVEAFF.

This sequence joins TRBV19 and TRBJ1-3; tentatively, D is TRBD1 (6 bases). The CDR3 is 15 amino acids. V lost 5 bases to trimming and J lost 4 bases, with 15 bases between them. Germline CDR1 and CDR2: LNHDA and SQIVND (reference sequence). The CDR3 bases are TGTGCCAGTAGTGCTCAACAGGGTAACGGAAACACCATATATTTT. It specifies CASSAQQGNGNTIYF.

The chain couples TRBV10-3 to TRBJ1-1, with a tentative D call TRBD1 (5 bases). The CDR3 contains 15 residues. V lost 0 bases, J lost 5 bases, and 13 bases lay in between. Germline assignment: CDR1 ENHRY and CDR2 SYGVKD. The CDR3 nucleotides read TGTGCCATCAGTGAGTCCGGGGTAGAGGGGACTGAAGCTTTCTTT. It is translated as CAISESGVEGTEAFF.

This chain uses TRBV7-9 with TRBJ2-5; TRBD1 is a possible D gene (6 bases). There are 15 residues in the CDR3. Trimming pared 6 bases from V and 2 bases from J, leaving 16 bases between. From germline, CDR1 is SEHNR and CDR2 FQNEAQ (reference sequence). CDR3 sequence: CASSYMDSKQETQYF. In DNA form, the CDR3 reads TGTGCCAGCAGTTATATGGACAGTAAGCAAGAGACCCAGTACTTC.

The rearrangement links TRBV11-2 to TRBJ1-2; perhaps TRBD1 as D (6 bases). Trimming removed 1 base from V and 6 bases from J, with 12 bases in between. The germline V gene encodes CDR1 SGHAT and CDR2 FQNNGV. This CDR3 contains 14 residues. CDR3 nucleotides: TGTGCCAGCAGCTTAGTAAGGGGGGCAGATGGCTACACCTTC. Its translation is CASSLVRGADGYTF.

This clone was observed many times. The CDR3 spells CAWSVTGSYQPQHF. CDR3 bases: TGTGCCTGGAGTGTGACAGGGTCTTACCAGCCCCAGCATTTT. The gene calls are TRBV30 and TRBJ1-5; 7 bases map to TRBD1. The V segment lost 0 bases and the J segment 7 bases; nucleotides outside the gene matches: 6. CDR3 length: 14 residues. Germline lookup yields CDR1 GTSNPN and CDR2 SVGIG (reference sequence).

This clone was detected ten times or more. The chain recombines TRBV10-2 with TRBJ2-2, with D perhaps TRBD1 or TRBD2 (6 bases each). With 9 bases removed from V and 7 bases from J, the gap between germline ends came to 24 bases. CDR3 size: 16 residues. The germline V gene has CDR1 WSHSY and CDR2 SAAADI. CDR3 amino acids: CASKKAGTQGGGELFF. CDR3 DNA: TGCGCCAGTAAAAAAGCCGGGACACAGGGAGGCGGGGAGCTGTTTTTT.

The J gene is TRBJ2-1, the V gene TRBV4-1; no clear D. The V end lost 0 bases, the J end lost 2 bases, and 8 bases lay between the germline ends. There are 15 residues in the CDR3. Germline CDR1 and CDR2: MGHRA and YSYEKL. The CDR3, as DNA: TGCGCCAGCAGCCAAGATGCTGAGGCCTACAATGAGCAGTTCTTC. Protein: CASSQDAEAYNEQFF.

This clone was picked up one time. The rearrangement joins TRBV10-3 to TRBJ2-5; a possible D gene is TRBD1 (6 bases). Trimming stripped 4 bases from V and 5 bases from J, with 11 bases between. CDR1 is ENHRY, CDR2 SYGVKD, per germline. The CDR3 is 13 residues long. For the CDR3, the DNA is TGTGCCATCAGTGTCACAGGGTTGGAGACCCAGTACTTC. Its translation is CAISVTGLETQYF.

The V gene is TRBV7-9, the J gene TRBJ1-2, with D maybe TRBD1 (5 bases). This CDR3 has 16 amino acids. The ends were cut back, 5 bases at V and 3 bases at J, with 19 bases in the middle. The germline V gene has CDR1 SEHNR and CDR2 FQNEAQ (reference sequence). The CDR3 nucleotides read TGTGCCAGCAGCGCCGGACCAGAGAGGGGCTACTATGGCTACACCTTC. It translates to CASSAGPERGYYGYTF.

The CDR3 DNA reads as TGTGCCAGCAGCCTCTGGACAGGCGGAAAACTGTTTTTT. The encoded protein is CASSLWTGGKLFF. The chain carries TRBV14 and TRBJ1-4, with 7 positions matching TRBD1. The trim removed 4 bases at V and 10 bases at J, leaving 6 bases unmatched. Per the germline V gene, CDR1 is SGHDN and CDR2 is FVKESK. The CDR3 loop spans 13 amino acids. Variable domain in full (rest from reference TRBV14 and TRBJ1-4): EAGVTQFPSHSVIEKGQTVTLRCDPISGHDNLYWYRRVMGKEIKFLLHFVKESKQDESGMPNNRFLAERTGGTYSTLKVQPAELEDSGVYFCASSLWTGGKLFFGSGTQLSVL.

This chain links TRBV11-2 with TRBJ1-1, with TRBD1 identical over 8 bases. The CDR3 runs to 15 residues. J gave up 5 bases and V 5 bases, and 10 bases lay outside the gene matches. CDR1 is SGHAT and CDR2 is FQNNGV in the germline V gene. CDR3 nucleotides: TGTGCCAGCAGCCCACCTGACAGGGGACGGACTGAAGCTTTCTTT. Protein: CASSPPDRGRTEAFF. The variable domain in full, completed from reference TRBV11-2 and TRBJ1-1, reads EAGVAQSPRYKIIEKRQSVAFWCNPISGHATLYWYQQILGQGPKLLIQFQNNGVVDDSQLPKDRFSAERLKGVDSTLKIQPAKLEDSAVYLCASSPPDRGRTEAFFGQGTRLTVV.

V is TRBV6-5 and J is TRBJ1-4, with TRBD1 matching 9 bases. The CDR3 covers 14 residues. Germline V gene data show CDR1 as MNHEY and CDR2 as SVGAGI. The V segment lost 4 bases and the J segment 8 bases; nucleotides outside the gene matches: 5. The CDR3 region is CASSFRQGGEKLFF. The CDR3 DNA reads TGTGCCAGCAGTTTCAGACAGGGGGGGGAAAAACTGTTTTTT.

The gene calls are TRBV7-6 and TRBJ2-1, with D possibly matching TRBD2 (6 bases). Per the germline V gene, CDR1 is SGHVS and CDR2 is FNYEAQ. There are 16 residues in the CDR3. Trimming left V 1 base short and J 6 bases short, with 16 bases between. The CDR3 sequence is CASSLVGRESGNEQFF. Here the CDR3 DNA reads TGTGCCAGCAGCTTAGTGGGGCGGGAAAGCGGCAATGAGCAGTTCTTC. The variable domain in full, with the rest retrieved from reference TRBV7-6 and TRBJ2-1, is GAGVSQSPRYKVTKRGQDVALRCDPISGHVSLYWYRQALGQGPEFLTYFNYEAQQDKSGLPNDRFSAERPEGSISTLTIQRTEQRDSAMYRCASSLVGRESGNEQFFGPGTRLTVL.

The chain uses TRBV14 and TRBJ2-3; D might be TRBD1 (5 bases). CDR3 size: 16 residues. Trimming pared 0 bases from V and 3 bases from J, leaving 13 bases between. Germline V gives CDR1 SGHDN, CDR2 FVKESK. The CDR3 bases are TGTGCCAGCAGCCAAGATTTGTCAGGGCGGACAGATACGCAGTATTTT. This sequence encodes CASSQDLSGRTDTQYF.

This clone was detected many times. The CDR3 loop reads CASSLYPQGQSNEKLFF. The CDR3, as DNA: TGTGCCAGCAGCTTATATCCCCAAGGACAGTCGAATGAAAAACTGTTTTTT. This chain connects TRBV7-2 to TRBJ1-4; TRBD1 is a possible D gene (6 bases). The CDR3 sequence is 17 residues long. In germline, CDR1 is SGHTA, CDR2 FQGNSA. The V and J ends lost 2 bases and 5 bases respectively, with 18 bases between them. The whole variable domain, remainder taken from reference TRBV7-2 and TRBJ1-4, is GAGVSQSPSNKVTEKGKDVELRCDPISGHTALYWYRQSLGQGLEFLIYFQGNSAPDKSGLPSDRFSAERTGGSVSTLTIQRTQQEDSAVYLCASSLYPQGQSNEKLFFGSGTQLSVL.

The rearrangement uses TRBV19 and TRBJ1-1, with D maybe TRBD1 (5 bases). Germline V gene lookup returns CDR1 LNHDA and CDR2 SQIVND (reference sequence). Between the trimmed V and J ends, which lost 7 bases and 1 base, there was a span of 10 bases. There are 13 residues in the CDR3. The CDR3 sequence: CASNVQGNTEAFF. CDR3 nucleotide sequence: TGTGCCAGTAACGTGCAGGGGAACACTGAAGCTTTCTTT.

This clone has just one count. The rearrangement joins TRBV19 to TRBJ2-1; 12 nucleotides align to TRBD2. Germline V CDR1 and CDR2: LNHDA, SQIVND (reference sequence). This CDR3 is built from 15 residues. V shed 2 bases and J 8 bases; nucleotides not matched to a gene: 4. The CDR3 DNA sequence: TGTGCCAGTAGTATAAGGAGACTAGCGGGAGATGAGCAGTTCTTC. Amino acids: CASSIRRLAGDEQFF.

The chain is built from TRBV18 and TRBJ1-5; possibly TRBD1 for D (5 bases). Germline values: CDR1 KGHSH, CDR2 LQKENI. The CDR3 contains 16 residues. Trimming pared 3 bases from V and 5 bases from J, leaving 17 bases between. In DNA form, the CDR3 reads TGTGCCAGCTCACCCCTAGCTGGGGGTCGGGATCAGCCCCAGCATTTT. The encoded protein is CASSPLAGGRDQPQHF.

V is TRBV4-3 and J is TRBJ2-7; 7 bases agree with TRBD2. The CDR3 sequence is 13 residues long. In germline, CDR1 is LGHNA, CDR2 YSLEER. Losses at the gene ends were 0 bases for V and 7 bases for J; bases not matched to a gene: 3. The CDR3 protein is CASSQDREGEQYF. The CDR3 DNA sequence: TGCGCCAGCAGCCAAGATAGGGAGGGTGAGCAGTACTTC.

The V call is TRBV6-1, the J call TRBJ2-2, with unresolved D. This CDR3 is built from 15 residues. CDR1 and CDR2 from the germline V gene are MNHNS and SASEGT. The V gene lost 0 bases and the J gene lost 5 bases, with 10 bases spanning the gap. CDR3 loop: CASSEARSGTGELFF. CDR3 in DNA: TGTGCCAGCAGTGAAGCGCGGTCCGGAACCGGGGAGCTGTTTTTT.

This chain connects TRBV6-1 to TRBJ1-5, with D possibly being TRBD1 (5 bases). CDR1 is MNHNS and CDR2 is SASEGT in the germline V gene. V was pared by 8 bases and J by 2 bases, with 10 bases between. There are 13 residues in the CDR3. The CDR3 region is CASEQGGNQPQHF. In DNA, the CDR3 is TGTGCCAGCGAGCAGGGTGGCAATCAGCCCCAGCATTTT.

The sample holds many counts of this clone. V gene TRBV27 combines with J gene TRBJ2-2, with TRBD2 identical over 10 bases. In germline, CDR1 is MNHEY, CDR2 SMNVEV (reference sequence). V was pared by 5 bases and J by 5 bases, with 8 bases of the junction left unmatched. The CDR3 sequence is 16 residues long. Written as DNA, the CDR3 is TGTGCCAGCAGTGGACTAGCGGTTAGAAGGACCGGGGAGCTGTTTTTT. This gives the protein CASSGLAVRRTGELFF.